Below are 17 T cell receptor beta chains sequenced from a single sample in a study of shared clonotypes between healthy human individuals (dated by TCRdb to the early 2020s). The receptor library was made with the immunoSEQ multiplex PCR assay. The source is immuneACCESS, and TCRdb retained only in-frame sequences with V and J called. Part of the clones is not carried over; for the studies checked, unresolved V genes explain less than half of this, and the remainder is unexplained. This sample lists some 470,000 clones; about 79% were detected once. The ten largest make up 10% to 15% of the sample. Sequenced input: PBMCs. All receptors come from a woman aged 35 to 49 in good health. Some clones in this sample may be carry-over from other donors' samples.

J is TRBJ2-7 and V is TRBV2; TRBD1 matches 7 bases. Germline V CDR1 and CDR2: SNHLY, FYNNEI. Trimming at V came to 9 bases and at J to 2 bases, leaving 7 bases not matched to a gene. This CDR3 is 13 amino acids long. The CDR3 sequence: CASKQGFAYEQYF. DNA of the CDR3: TGTGCCAGTAAACAGGGGTTTGCCTACGAGCAGTACTTC.

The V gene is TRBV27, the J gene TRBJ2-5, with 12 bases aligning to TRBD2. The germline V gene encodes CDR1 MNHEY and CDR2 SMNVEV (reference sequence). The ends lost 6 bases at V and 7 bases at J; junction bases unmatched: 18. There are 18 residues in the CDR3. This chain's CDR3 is CASRPGTSGPLLIRTQYF. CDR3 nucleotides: TGTGCCAGCAGACCCGGGACTAGCGGGCCGCTTCTTATCCGGACCCAGTACTTC.

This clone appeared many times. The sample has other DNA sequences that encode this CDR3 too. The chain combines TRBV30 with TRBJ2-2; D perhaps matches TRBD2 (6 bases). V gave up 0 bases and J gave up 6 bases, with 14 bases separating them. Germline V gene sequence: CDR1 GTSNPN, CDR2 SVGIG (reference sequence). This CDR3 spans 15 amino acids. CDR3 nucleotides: TGTGCCTGGAGTGTTCAGGGCAGGGAGGCCGGGGAGCTGTTTTTT. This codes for CAWSVQGREAGELFF.

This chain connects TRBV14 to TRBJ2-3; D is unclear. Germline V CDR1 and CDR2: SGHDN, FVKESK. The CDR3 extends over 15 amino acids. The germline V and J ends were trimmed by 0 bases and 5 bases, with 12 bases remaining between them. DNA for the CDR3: TGTGCCAGCAGCCAAGACCCGATCTCGATAGATACGCAGTATTTT. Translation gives CASSQDPISIDTQYF.

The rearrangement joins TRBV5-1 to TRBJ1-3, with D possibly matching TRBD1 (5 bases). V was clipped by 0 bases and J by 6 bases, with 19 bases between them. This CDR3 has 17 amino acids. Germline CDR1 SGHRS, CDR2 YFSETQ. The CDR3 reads CASSLGGMTDPSNTIYF. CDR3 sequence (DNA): TGCGCCAGCAGCTTGGGGGGTATGACAGACCCCTCAAACACCATATATTTT.

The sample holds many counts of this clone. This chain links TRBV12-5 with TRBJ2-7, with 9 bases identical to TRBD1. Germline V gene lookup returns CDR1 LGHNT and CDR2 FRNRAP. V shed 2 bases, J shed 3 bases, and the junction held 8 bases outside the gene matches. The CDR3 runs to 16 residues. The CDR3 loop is CASGLSSRDRVYEQYF. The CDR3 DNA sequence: TGTGCTAGTGGTTTGTCTAGCCGGGACAGGGTCTACGAGCAGTACTTC.

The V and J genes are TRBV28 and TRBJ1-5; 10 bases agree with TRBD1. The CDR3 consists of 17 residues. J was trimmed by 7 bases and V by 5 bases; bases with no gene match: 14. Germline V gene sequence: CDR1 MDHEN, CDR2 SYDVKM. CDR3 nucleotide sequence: TGTGCCAGCAGTCTGTCGGCGGGGACAGGGGCATTGCAGCCCCAGCATTTT. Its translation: CASSLSAGTGALQPQHF.

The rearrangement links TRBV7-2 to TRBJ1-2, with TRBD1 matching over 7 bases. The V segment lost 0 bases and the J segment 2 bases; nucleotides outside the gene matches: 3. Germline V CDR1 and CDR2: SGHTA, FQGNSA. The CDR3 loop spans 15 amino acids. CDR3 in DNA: TGTGCCAGCAGCTTAGCGCTGACAGGGAACTATGGCTACACCTTC. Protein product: CASSLALTGNYGYTF.

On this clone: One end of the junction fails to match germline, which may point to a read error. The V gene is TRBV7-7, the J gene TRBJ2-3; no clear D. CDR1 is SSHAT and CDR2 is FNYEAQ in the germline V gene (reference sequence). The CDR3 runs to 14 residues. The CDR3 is CASSIGSSTDTQYF. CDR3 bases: TGTGCTAGCAGCATTGGCAGCAGCACAGATACGCAGTATTTT.

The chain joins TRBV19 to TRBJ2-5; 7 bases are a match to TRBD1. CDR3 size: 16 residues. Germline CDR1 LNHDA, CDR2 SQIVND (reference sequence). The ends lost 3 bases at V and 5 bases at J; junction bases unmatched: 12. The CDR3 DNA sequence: TGTGCCAGTAGTATTGGAGGACAGGCCAAGGGGGAGACCCAGTACTTC. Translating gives CASSIGGQAKGETQYF.

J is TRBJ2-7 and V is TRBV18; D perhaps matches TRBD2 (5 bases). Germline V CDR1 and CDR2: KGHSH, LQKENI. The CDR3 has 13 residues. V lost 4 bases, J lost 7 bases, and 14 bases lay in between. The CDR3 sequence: CASSLRAPGEQYF. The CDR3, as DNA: TGTGCCAGCTCACTACGGGCCCCGGGAGAGCAGTACTTC.

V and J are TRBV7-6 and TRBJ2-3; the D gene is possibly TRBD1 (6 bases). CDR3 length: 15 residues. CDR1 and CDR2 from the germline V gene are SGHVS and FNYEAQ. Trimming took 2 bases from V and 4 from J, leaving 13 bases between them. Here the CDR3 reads CASSLRGSGADTQYF. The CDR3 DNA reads TGTGCCAGCAGCTTAAGGGGGTCCGGGGCAGATACGCAGTATTTT.

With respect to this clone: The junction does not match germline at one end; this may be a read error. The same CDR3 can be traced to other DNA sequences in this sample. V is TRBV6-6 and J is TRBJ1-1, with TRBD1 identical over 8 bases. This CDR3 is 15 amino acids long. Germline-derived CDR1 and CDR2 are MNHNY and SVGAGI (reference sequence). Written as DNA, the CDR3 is TGTGCCAGCAGCCCAGGACAGGGACTGAACACTGAAGCCTTCTTT. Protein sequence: CASSPGQGLNTEAFF.

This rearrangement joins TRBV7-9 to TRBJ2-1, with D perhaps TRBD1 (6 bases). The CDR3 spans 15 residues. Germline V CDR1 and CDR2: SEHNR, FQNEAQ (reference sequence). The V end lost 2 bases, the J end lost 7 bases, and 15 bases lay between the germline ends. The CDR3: CASSLLQGHLNEQFF. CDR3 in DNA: TGTGCCAGCAGCTTACTCCAGGGACACCTAAATGAGCAGTTCTTC.

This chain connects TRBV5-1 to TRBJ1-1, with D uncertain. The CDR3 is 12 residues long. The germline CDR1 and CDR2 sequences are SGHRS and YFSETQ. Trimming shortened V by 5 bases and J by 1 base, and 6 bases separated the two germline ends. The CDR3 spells CASRLENTEAFF. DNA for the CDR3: TGCGCCAGCAGACTAGAGAACACTGAAGCTTTCTTT.

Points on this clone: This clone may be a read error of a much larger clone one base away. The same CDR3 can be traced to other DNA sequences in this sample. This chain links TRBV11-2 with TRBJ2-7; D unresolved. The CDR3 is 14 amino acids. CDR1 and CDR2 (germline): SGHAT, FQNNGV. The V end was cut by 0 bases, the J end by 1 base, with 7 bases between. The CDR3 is CASSLDRNSYEQYF. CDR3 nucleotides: TGTGCCAGCAGCTTAGACAGGAATTCCTACGAGCAGTACTTC.

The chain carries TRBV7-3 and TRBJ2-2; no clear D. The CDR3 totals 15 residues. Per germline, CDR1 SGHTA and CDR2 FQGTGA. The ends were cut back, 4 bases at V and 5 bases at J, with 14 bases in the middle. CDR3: CASSYSWGTTGELFF. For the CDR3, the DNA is TGTGCCAGCAGCTATAGTTGGGGAACGACCGGGGAGCTGTTTTTT.